This T cell receptor (beta chain) is from a study of T cell repertoires in cytomegalovirus infection (dated by TCRdb to between 2018 and 2020). Concerning the study at large: Peptide stimulations targeted recently identified HLA-C-restricted CMV epitopes, whose presentation resists viral immunomodulation, together with well-studied HLA-B-restricted epitopes. Because public TCR beta signatures pointed to carriage of CMV infection together with the matching HLA type, the HLA type of each donor mattered for the analysis. Overall study outcomes, separate from this receptor: In both this cohort and an independent approximately 370-donor cohort, the cumulative frequency of public TCR beta family members distinguished carriers of CMV infection plus the relevant HLA type. In the ex vivo response, HLA-C-restricted CMV-specific TCR beta clonotypes were dominant, and in two of eight donors the single most frequent clonotype came from this HLA-C-restricted group.

Sequencing was performed on an Illumina HiSeq 1500. TCRdb redid the processing of the public reads, applying fastp at Q25 and MiXCR, and retained in-frame beta chains. When rows share a CDR3 protein, they turn into one entry using the most common DNA and genes. This sample lists about 52,000 distinct CDR3 sequences; around 20% were detected once. About 80% of the sample rests with the top ten. The treatment or condition label here, explained by the study, means: in vitro stimulation with specific CMV peptide epitopes to enrich CMV-specific T cells. Taken from cysteine to phenylalanine, the CDR3 has 15 residues. Only the CDR3 portion is preserved as DNA: 45 bases, with reading frame beginning at the first base. Trimming leaves V shorter by 1 base and J shorter by 5 bases, with the junction holding 5 bases beyond the gene matches. Per the germline V gene, SGHTA is the CDR1 and FQGNSA is the CDR2. Concerning this clonotype itself: Its antigen is still unknown. Base qualities are not recorded, but no much larger clone differs from it by a single base.

The clonotype was recovered from a human donor in good health (CMV status not recorded). Some clones in this sample may be carry-over from other donors' samples. Sequencing used CD8+ T cells from cultured PBMCs, obtained from culture after CMV antigen stimulation. The rearrangement combines TRBV7-2 with TRBJ1-5; 7 bases in the junction line up with TRBD1. The CDR3: CASSLGGTDDQPQHF. The DNA sequence reads TGTGCCAGCAGCTTAGGTGGGACAGATGATCAGCCCCAGCATTTT.